These 29 T cell receptor beta chains were sequenced from one sample in a study of cytomegalovirus exposure and HLA in healthy donors. Primers included in the PCR were 60 Vbeta and 13 Jbeta primers. The assay was immunoSEQ multiplex PCR, and TCRdb's table has in-frame clones only and misses some. The sample consists of approximately 150,000 clones, 60% to 80% of them appearing once. Input material: PBMCs. All receptors come from a male donor in good health and CMV-seronegative.

V usage is TRBV7-9 and J usage is TRBJ2-3; D perhaps matches TRBD2 (6 bases). The V end lost 5 bases, the J end lost 1 base, and 16 bases lay between the germline ends. Germline assignment: CDR1 SEHNR and CDR2 FQNEAQ (reference sequence). This CDR3 region has 16 residues. The DNA of the CDR3 is TGTGCCAGCAGCCTCGACCCCGGGAGTGGCACAGATACGCAGTATTTT. Its protein is CASSLDPGSGTDTQYF.

The chain links TRBV7-2 to TRBJ1-2, with D tentatively TRBD1 (6 bases). Trimming cost V 5 bases and J 0 bases, with 10 bases left between them. The CDR3 spans 14 residues. The V gene's germline CDR1 is SGHTA and CDR2 FQGNSA. CDR3 amino acids: CASSIRQANYGYTF. CDR3 bases: TGTGCCAGCAGCATTAGACAGGCTAACTATGGCTACACCTTC.

The chain uses TRBV12-5 and TRBJ1-5; the D gene is possibly TRBD1 (5 bases). Trimming removed 6 bases at V and 3 bases at J, with 21 bases between. Germline lookup yields CDR1 LGHNT and CDR2 FRNRAP. The length of the CDR3 is 17 residues. The CDR3 loop reads CASGPNVRQTNNQPQHF. DNA of the CDR3: TGTGCTAGTGGCCCCAATGTCCGACAGACCAACAATCAGCCCCAGCATTTT.

The chain recombines TRBV5-1 with TRBJ2-3; 14 bases match TRBD2. Trimming at V came to 4 bases and at J to 1 base, leaving 5 bases not matched to a gene. The V gene's germline CDR1 is SGHRS and CDR2 YFSETQ. The CDR3 has 17 residues. The CDR3 sequence: CASSPWTSGGRTDTQYF. CDR3 bases: TGCGCCAGCAGCCCCTGGACTAGCGGGGGGCGCACAGATACGCAGTATTTT.

This chain uses TRBV5-6 with TRBJ1-2; 8 nucleotides line up with TRBD1. The germline V gene has CDR1 SGHDT and CDR2 YYEEEE. This CDR3 contains 16 residues. V lost 2 bases to trimming and J lost 3 bases; unmatched junction nucleotides: 9. The CDR3 protein is CASSLLGTGSDYGYTF. Written as DNA, the CDR3 is TGTGCCAGCAGCTTACTTGGGACAGGCTCAGACTATGGCTACACCTTC.

J is TRBJ2-1 and V is TRBV6-4; 13 positions match TRBD2. Per germline, CDR1 MRHNA and CDR2 SNTAGT. The CDR3 runs to 14 residues. J lost 6 bases, V lost 4 bases, and 0 bases had no gene match. In nucleotides, the CDR3 is TGTGCCAGCAGTGGACTAGCGGGAGGCAATGAGCAGTTCTTC. It encodes CASSGLAGGNEQFF.

This clone was seen a handful of times. The chain joins TRBV10-3 to TRBJ2-1; TRBD2 matches at 14 bases. The germline V gene encodes CDR1 ENHRY and CDR2 SYGVKD. The CDR3 is 19 residues long. Losses at the gene ends were 4 bases for V and 5 bases for J; bases not matched to a gene: 13. The CDR3 bases are TGTGCCATCAGTGGGGGACTAGCGGGAGCTGCCCTCTTTCACAATGAGCAGTTCTTC. Residues: CAISGGLAGAALFHNEQFF.

The gene calls are TRBV10-3 and TRBJ2-3, with 7 bases identical to TRBD1. Losses at the gene ends were 0 bases for V and 8 bases for J; bases not matched to a gene: 5. This CDR3 is 14 amino acids long. Germline V gives CDR1 ENHRY, CDR2 SYGVKD. The CDR3 spells CAISESTGQPTQYF. The CDR3 coding sequence is TGTGCCATCAGTGAGTCGACGGGACAGCCTACGCAGTATTTT.

The rearrangement uses TRBV27 and TRBJ2-1; D unresolved. The V end was cut by 6 bases, the J end by 0 bases, with 9 bases between. Germline lookup yields CDR1 MNHEY and CDR2 SMNVEV (reference sequence). CDR3 length: 14 residues. DNA for the CDR3: TGTGCCAGCAGAACAATTTACTCCTACAATGAGCAGTTCTTC. It specifies CASRTIYSYNEQFF.

The rearrangement links TRBV10-3 to TRBJ2-7; D is undetermined. There are 11 residues in the CDR3. Germline CDR1 ENHRY, CDR2 SYGVKD. V was cut by 0 bases and J by 7 bases, with 4 bases left in between. DNA for the CDR3: TGTGCCATCAGTGAGTCCGGGGAGCAGTACTTC. Encoded protein: CAISESGEQYF.

This clone was counted only a few times. V usage is TRBV11-2 and J usage is TRBJ2-2, with 7 bases lining up with TRBD1. The CDR3 has 15 amino acids. The V gene's germline CDR1 is SGHAT and CDR2 FQNNGV. Germline trimming cut 6 bases from V and 0 bases from J; bases unmatched to any gene: 4. CDR3 in DNA: TGTGCCAGCAGAGAGGGACAGCCGAACACCGGGGAGCTGTTTTTT. It yields the protein CASREGQPNTGELFF.

The rearrangement joins TRBV7-8 to TRBJ2-7, with D uncertain. Per the germline V gene, CDR1 is SGHVS and CDR2 is FQNEAQ. The CDR3 extends over 14 amino acids. V lost 1 base and J lost 0, with 7 bases in between. CDR3 sequence reads: CASSLDGSSYEQYF. The CDR3 DNA is TGTGCCAGCAGCTTAGATGGCAGCTCCTACGAGCAGTACTTC. The full variable domain, with the rest looked up from reference TRBV7-8 and TRBJ2-7, is GAGVSQSPRYKVAKRGQDVALRCDPISGHVSLFWYQQALGQGPEFLTYFQNEAQLDKSGLPSDRFFAERPEGSVSTLKIQRTQQEDSAVYLCASSLDGSSYEQYFGPGTRLTVT.

CDR3 region: CASSRGQGSSEQFF. CDR3 nucleotides: TGTGCCAGCAGCCGGGGACAGGGGTCGAGTGAGCAGTTCTTC. The V call is TRBV11-3, the J call TRBJ2-1, with 10 bases aligning to TRBD1. Germline V gives CDR1 SGHNT, CDR2 YENEEA. V was pared by 5 bases and J by 9 bases, with 7 bases of the junction left unmatched. The CDR3 runs 14 residues.

The genes are TRBV6-1 and TRBJ1-3; 10 nucleotides line up with TRBD1. The germline V gene has CDR1 MNHNS and CDR2 SASEGT. With 6 bases clipped from V and 2 bases from J, the junction kept 1 base outside the gene matches. The CDR3 sequence is 14 residues long. The CDR3 DNA reads as TGTGCCAGCAGGGACAGGGGGACTGGAAACACCATATATTTT. It translates to CASRDRGTGNTIYF.

This chain uses TRBV6-1 with TRBJ1-3; possibly TRBD1 for D (6 bases). The CDR3 has 15 residues. The ends were cut back, 5 bases at V and 0 bases at J, with 11 bases in the middle. Germline loops: CDR1 MNHNS, CDR2 SASEGT. CDR3 amino acids: CASSRGQNSGNTIYF. Written as DNA, the CDR3 is TGTGCCAGCAGTCGTGGACAGAACTCTGGAAACACCATATATTTT.

The rearrangement uses TRBV5-1 and TRBJ1-1; TRBD1 might be the D (5 bases). V was shortened by 4 bases and J by 7 bases, with 14 bases between the two germline ends. The CDR3 covers 13 residues. The germline V gene encodes CDR1 SGHRS and CDR2 YFSETQ. CDR3 sequence: CASSGDRELEAFF. The CDR3 bases are TGCGCCAGCAGCGGCGACAGAGAACTTGAAGCTTTCTTT. Based on the CDR3 plus reference TRBV5-1 and TRBJ1-1, the full variable domain is KAGVTQTPRYLIKTRGQQVTLSCSPISGHRSVSWYQQTPGQGLQFLFEYFSETQRNKGNFPGRFSGRQFSNSRSEMNVSTLELGDSALYLCASSGDRELEAFFGQGTRLTVV.

The V gene is TRBV5-4, the J gene TRBJ1-1; D is unresolved. The CDR3 loop spans 15 amino acids. Germline assignment: CDR1 SGHNT and CDR2 YYREEE (reference sequence). V dropped 0 bases and J dropped 4 bases, with 13 bases sitting between them. The CDR3 is CASSLALGSGTEAFF. The CDR3 DNA follows: TGTGCCAGCAGCTTGGCCCTGGGGAGTGGCACTGAAGCTTTCTTT.

CDR3 sequence reads: CASTNRGGTEAFF. For the CDR3, the DNA is TGCGCCAGCACCAACAGGGGAGGCACTGAAGCTTTCTTT. V and J are TRBV5-1 and TRBJ1-1, with 7 bases fitting TRBD1. The germline V gene has CDR1 SGHRS and CDR2 YFSETQ. V trimming: 6 bases; J trimming: 4 bases; junction bases outside the gene matches: 6. There are 13 residues in the CDR3.

The table lists this clone with a count of one. The rearrangement links TRBV11-3 to TRBJ1-1; 10 bases map to TRBD1. V was clipped by 5 bases and J by 3 bases; unmatched bases: 3. Looked up from germline, CDR1 is SGHNT and CDR2 is YENEEA. The CDR3 has 14 amino acids. CDR3 nucleotides: TGTGCCAGCAGCGCAGACAGGGGGCACACTGAAGCTTTCTTT. Protein sequence: CASSADRGHTEAFF.

The chain is built from TRBV7-8 and TRBJ2-1, with 8 bases matching TRBD2. The CDR3 contains 15 residues. Germline CDR1 and CDR2: SGHVS and FQNEAQ. V was clipped by 1 base and J by 4 bases; unmatched bases: 3. The chain's CDR3 is CASSLGGLEYNEQFF. DNA of the CDR3: TGTGCCAGCAGCTTAGGGGGACTAGAGTACAATGAGCAGTTCTTC.

The chain has TRBV30 and TRBJ1-4; 8 bases are shared with TRBD1. The J segment lost 17 bases and the V segment lost 2 bases, leaving 7 bases of the junction unmatched. This CDR3 comprises 11 residues. Germline values: CDR1 GTSNPN, CDR2 SVGIG (reference sequence). This CDR3 reads CAWSMDRVCFF. The CDR3 region has the DNA TGTGCCTGGAGTATGGACAGGGTTTGCTTTTTT.

The chain uses TRBV5-6 and TRBJ1-2; 8 positions agree with TRBD1. The V segment lost 4 bases and the J segment 6 bases; nucleotides outside the gene matches: 5. The CDR3 extends over 13 amino acids. Looked up from germline, CDR1 is SGHDT and CDR2 is YYEEEE. In DNA form, the CDR3 reads TGTGCCAGCAGCACGGACAGGGTCGATGGCTACACCTTC. It translates to CASSTDRVDGYTF.

This sequence joins TRBV7-9 and TRBJ2-5, with TRBD1 identical over 9 bases. V shed 6 bases and J 5 bases; nucleotides not matched to a gene: 7. CDR3 size: 14 residues. Germline values: CDR1 SEHNR, CDR2 FQNEAQ (reference sequence). CDR3 region: CASSYRGPEETQYF. The CDR3 DNA is TGTGCCAGCAGTTACAGGGGGCCAGAGGAGACCCAGTACTTC. The entire variable domain, with the rest obtained from reference TRBV7-9 and TRBJ2-5, is as follows: DTGVSQNPRHKITKRGQNVTFRCDPISEHNRLYWYRQTLGQGPEFLTYFQNEAQLEKSRLLSDRFSAERPKGSFSTLEIQRTEQGDSAMYLCASSYRGPEETQYFGPGTRLLVL.

This clone was seen once. The V and J genes are TRBV5-5 and TRBJ2-5; TRBD1 is a possible D gene (5 bases). This CDR3 region has 13 residues. V was clipped by 0 bases and J by 4 bases, with 7 bases between them. The germline V gene encodes CDR1 SGHKS and CDR2 YYEKEE (reference sequence). The CDR3 here is CASSLEGSETQYF. Written as DNA, the CDR3 is TGTGCCAGCAGCTTGGAGGGGTCAGAGACCCAGTACTTC.

This chain connects TRBV2 to TRBJ2-7, with 11 bases identical to TRBD1. CDR1 and CDR2 from the germline V gene are SNHLY and FYNNEI. Trimming removed 5 bases from V and 3 bases from J; junction bases left unmatched: 15. The CDR3 runs 18 residues. CDR3 loop: CASSSRTGGTPSGYEQYF. The CDR3 DNA is TGTGCCAGCAGTTCGCGGACAGGGGGCACCCCCTCGGGCTACGAGCAGTACTTC.

The V gene is TRBV11-3, the J gene TRBJ2-3, with a weak D call TRBD2 (6 bases). Germline-derived CDR1 and CDR2 are SGHNT and YENEEA. The V gene lost 5 bases and the J gene lost 6 bases, with 24 bases spanning the gap. The CDR3 has 17 residues. This CDR3 reads CASSPGQTGVSRDTQYF. DNA for the CDR3: TGTGCCAGCAGCCCGGGGCAAACGGGGGTTTCTAGGGATACGCAGTATTTT.

The CDR3 DNA follows: TGTGCCAGCAGCCCACCCGGGACAGGGTCCTACGAGCAGTACTTC. Encoded protein: CASSPPGTGSYEQYF. This chain uses TRBV9 with TRBJ2-7, with 9 bases lining up with TRBD1. Trimming at V came to 4 bases and at J to 1 base, leaving 6 bases not matched to a gene. The CDR3 sequence is 15 residues long. Germline values: CDR1 SGDLS, CDR2 YYNGEE.

The chain uses TRBV7-2 and TRBJ2-5; TRBD2 matches 7 bases. The J call could be wrong; TRBJ2-7 is a better fit for the DNA end. The CDR3 covers 15 residues. The germline V gene encodes CDR1 SGHTA and CDR2 FQGNSA. Written as DNA, the CDR3 is TGTGCCAGCAGCTACGCTGGACTAGGCACCTACGAGCAGTACTTC. Its protein product is CASSYAGLGTYEQYF.

In regard to this clone: The sample contains more than one DNA sequence encoding this CDR3. V gene TRBV6-5 combines with J gene TRBJ1-1; D unclear. Between the trimmed V and J ends, which lost 0 bases and 4 bases, there was a span of 6 bases. Germline CDR1 and CDR2: MNHEY and SVGAGI. The CDR3 runs to 13 residues. CDR3 coding DNA: TGTGCCAGCAGTTACTCGAGAGGCACTGAAGCTTTCTTT. Amino acid sequence: CASSYSRGTEAFF.